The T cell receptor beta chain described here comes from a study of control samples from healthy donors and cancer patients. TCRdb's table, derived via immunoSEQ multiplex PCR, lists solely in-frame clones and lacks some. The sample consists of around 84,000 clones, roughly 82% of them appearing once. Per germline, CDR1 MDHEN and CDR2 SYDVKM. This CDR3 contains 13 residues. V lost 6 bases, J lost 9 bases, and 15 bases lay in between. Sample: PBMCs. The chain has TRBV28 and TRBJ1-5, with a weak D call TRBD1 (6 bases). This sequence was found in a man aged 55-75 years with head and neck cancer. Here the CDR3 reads CASRTGLWWPQHF. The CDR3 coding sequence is TGTGCCAGCAGAACAGGGCTCTGGTGGCCCCAGCATTTT. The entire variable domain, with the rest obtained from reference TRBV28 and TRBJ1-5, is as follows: DVKVTQSSRYLVKRTGEKVFLECVQDMDHENMFWYRQDPGLGLRLIYFSYDVKMKEKGDIPEGYSVSREKKERFSLILESASTNQTSMYLCASRTGLWWPQHFGDGTRLSIL.